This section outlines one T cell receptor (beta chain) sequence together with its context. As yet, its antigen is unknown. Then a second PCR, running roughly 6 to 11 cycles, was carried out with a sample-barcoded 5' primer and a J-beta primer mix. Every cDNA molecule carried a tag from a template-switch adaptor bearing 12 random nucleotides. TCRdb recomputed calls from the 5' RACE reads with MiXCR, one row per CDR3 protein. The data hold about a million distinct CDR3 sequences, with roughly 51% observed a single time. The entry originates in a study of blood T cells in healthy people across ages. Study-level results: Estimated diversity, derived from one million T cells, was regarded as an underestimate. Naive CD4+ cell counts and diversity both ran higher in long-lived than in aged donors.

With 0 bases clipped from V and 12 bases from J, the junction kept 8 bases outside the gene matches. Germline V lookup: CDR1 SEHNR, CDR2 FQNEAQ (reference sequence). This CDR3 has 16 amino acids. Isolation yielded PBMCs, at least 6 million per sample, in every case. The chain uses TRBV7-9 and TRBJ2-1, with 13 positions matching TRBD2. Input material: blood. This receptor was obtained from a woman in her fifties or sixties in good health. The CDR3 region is CASSLAPGLAGFGQFF. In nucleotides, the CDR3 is TGTGCCAGCAGCTTAGCTCCGGGACTAGCGGGATTTGGGCAGTTCTTC. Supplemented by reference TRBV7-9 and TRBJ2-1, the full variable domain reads DTGVSQNPRHKITKRGQNVTFRCDPISEHNRLYWYRQTLGQGPEFLTYFQNEAQLEKSRLLSDRFSAERPKGSFSTLEIQRTEQGDSAMYLCASSLAPGLAGFGQFFGPGTRLTVL.